This T cell receptor (beta chain) was identified in a study of beta chain features in type 1 diabetes. Across the study: Examination covered around 98 million sorted cells spanning all samples.

Populations isolated by sorting all had purity greater than 95%. Expressed TCRB transcripts were sequenced after all isolated RNA was converted to cDNA. Here immunoSEQ multiplex PCR was the method, and the copy in TCRdb shows in-frame clones only, minus some. The table records 500,000 to 700,000 clones, less than 20% of them present only once. This CDR3 is built from 17 residues. V was clipped by 4 bases and J by 6 bases; unmatched bases: 15. CDR1 and CDR2 from the germline V gene are SGDLS and YYNGEE. The chain joins TRBV9 to TRBJ2-2, with 7 bases fitting TRBD2. The material sequenced was naive CD4+ T cells from blood. The origin of this receptor is a man younger than 30 in good health. CDR3 DNA sequence: TGTGCCAGCAGCTTCGCCCATGGTAGCGGGTCATCCGGGGAGCTGTTTTTT. This codes for CASSFAHGSGSSGELFF.